These 18 T cell receptor beta chains originate from one sample sequenced in a study of Ad26.COV2.S vaccination and SARS-CoV-2 variants. Assay used: immunoSEQ multiplex PCR; TCRdb lists only in-frame clones, some missing. Altogether approximately 300,000 clones are present, roughly 86% being singletons, with the ten largest covering more than 1.5%. The treatment is: approximately 18 received Ad26.COV2.S at low or high dose, single or two shots; about 5 received placebo; per-sample allocation not given. The samples date from day 63 after the first vaccine or placebo injection. Sequenced material: peripheral blood, taken in a trial of Ad26.COV2.S vaccine versus placebo. These receptors all come from a person aged 18-65 years who received the Ad26.COV2.S COVID-19 vaccine or a placebo.

The chain is built from TRBV5-1 and TRBJ1-3; the D gene is possibly TRBD1 (5 bases). Germline values: CDR1 SGHRS, CDR2 YFSETQ. V was cut by 4 bases and J by 0 bases, with 11 bases left in between. The CDR3 spans 15 residues. For the CDR3, the DNA is TGCGCCAGCAGCCCGTCGAGGGGCTCTGGAAACACCATATATTTT. Translated, it gives CASSPSRGSGNTIYF.

The rearrangement links TRBV3-1 (or the pseudogene TRBV3-2) to TRBJ1-2; 8 bases are shared with TRBD1. CDR1 is LGHDT, CDR2 YNNKEL, per germline (reference sequence). The CDR3 extends over 13 amino acids. The junction had 2 bases not matched to a gene; V was cut back by 4 bases and J by 4 bases. The CDR3, as DNA: TGTGCCAGCAGCCCGGACAGGGTCTATGGCTACACCTTC. Its protein product is CASSPDRVYGYTF.

A single count supports this clone. Other DNA sequences of this sample code for an identical CDR3. V and J are TRBV7-3 and TRBJ2-3; 10 nucleotides line up with TRBD2. V shed 5 bases, J shed 1 base, and the junction held 3 bases outside the gene matches. There are 15 residues in the CDR3. CDR1 SGHTA and CDR2 FQGTGA come from the germline V gene. The CDR3 reads CASSPLAGGTDTQYF. The DNA of the CDR3 is TGTGCCAGCAGCCCTCTAGCGGGGGGCACAGATACGCAGTATTTT.

The gene calls are TRBV14 and TRBJ2-7; a weak D match, TRBD2 (7 bases). The CDR3 contains 14 residues. Germline assignment: CDR1 SGHDN and CDR2 FVKESK. V dropped 8 bases and J dropped 7 bases, with 21 bases sitting between them. The CDR3 reads CASSGGTRFGEQYF. The CDR3 region has the DNA TGTGCCAGCTCCGGGGGGACACGCTTTGGGGAGCAGTACTTC.

Note on this clone: The sample carries other DNA sequences with the same CDR3. This chain uses TRBV4-3 with TRBJ1-5; maybe TRBD1 (6 bases). The CDR3 runs 16 residues. Trimming left V 0 bases short and J 0 bases short, with 9 bases between. Germline V gene data show CDR1 as LGHNA and CDR2 as YSLEER. The CDR3 here is CASSQDGGVSNQPQHF. The CDR3 bases are TGCGCCAGCAGCCAAGACGGGGGCGTTAGCAATCAGCCCCAGCATTTT.

The chain is built from TRBV2 and TRBJ2-2; 8 positions agree with TRBD1. Losses at the gene ends were 6 bases for V and 4 bases for J; bases not matched to a gene: 1. The CDR3 covers 13 residues. Germline CDR1 reads SNHLY; CDR2 reads FYNNEI. The CDR3 protein is CASRTGVTGELFF. The CDR3 bases are TGTGCCAGCAGGACAGGGGTCACCGGGGAGCTGTTTTTT.

The gene calls are TRBV29-1 and TRBJ2-1; the match to TRBD2 covers 11 bases. J was trimmed by 7 bases and V by 4 bases; bases with no gene match: 18. The CDR3 consists of 18 residues. Germline V gene lookup returns CDR1 SQVTM and CDR2 ANQGSEA. CDR3 amino acids: CSVVRGSGGAREGNEQFF. As DNA, the CDR3 is TGCAGCGTTGTAAGGGGTAGCGGGGGGGCCAGGGAAGGGAATGAGCAGTTCTTC.

V is TRBV3-1 (or the pseudogene TRBV3-2) and J is TRBJ1-5; TRBD1 is a possible D gene (5 bases). From germline, CDR1 is LGHDT and CDR2 YNNKEL (reference sequence). The V and J ends lost 4 bases and 5 bases respectively, with 15 bases between them. The CDR3 length is 15 residues. The CDR3 nucleotides read TGTGCCAGCAGCCTAACTGGGACCGAGGATCAGCCCCAGCATTTT. It yields the protein CASSLTGTEDQPQHF.

The V gene is TRBV6-2 or TRBV6-3, the J gene TRBJ2-5; 8 bases map to TRBD1. V dropped 5 bases and J dropped 11; count of bases not matched to a gene: 13. The CDR3 has 14 amino acids. Germline V gene data show CDR1 as MNHEY and CDR2 as SVGEGT. CDR3 amino acids: CASSPDRGLGPQYF. CDR3 coding DNA: TGTGCCAGCAGTCCCGACAGGGGACTGGGCCCTCAGTACTTC.

The J gene is TRBJ1-2, the V gene TRBV6-5; D is uncertain. V gave up 4 bases and J gave up 0 bases, with 6 bases separating them. This CDR3 is built from 13 residues. Looked up from germline, CDR1 is MNHEY and CDR2 is SVGAGI. Written as DNA, the CDR3 is TGTGCCAGCAGTTCCGTTCCTAACTATGGCTACACCTTC. Protein: CASSSVPNYGYTF.

The gene calls are TRBV5-3 and TRBJ1-6; 7 nucleotides match TRBD1. TRBV5-3 is designated an ORF whose function remains uncertain. This CDR3 comprises 18 residues. The V and J ends lost 2 bases and 0 bases, in that order; junction bases with no gene match: 8. Written as DNA, the CDR3 is TGTGCCAGAAGCTTAAGAGGGGGCAATAACTCCTATAATTCACCCCTCCACTTT. Residues: CARSLRGGNNSYNSPLHF.

The count of this clone is one. J is TRBJ2-1 and V is TRBV5-1; TRBD1 agrees at 9 bases. Germline CDR1 SGHRS, CDR2 YFSETQ. The CDR3 consists of 16 residues. The V segment lost 4 bases and the J segment 9 bases; nucleotides outside the gene matches: 14. The CDR3 loop is CASSGPGQGNGGEQFF. The CDR3 nucleotides read TGCGCCAGCAGCGGACCGGGACAGGGTAATGGTGGTGAGCAGTTCTTC.

In its sample, this clone was seen a few times. This rearrangement joins TRBV14 to TRBJ1-1; D is perhaps TRBD1 (5 bases). CDR1 is SGHDN, CDR2 FVKESK, per germline. The CDR3 spans 14 residues. Trimming cost V 4 bases and J 0 bases, with 9 bases left between them. The DNA for the CDR3 is TGTGCCAGCAGCCGATCAGGGATGAACACTGAAGCTTTCTTT. Encoded protein: CASSRSGMNTEAFF.

The rearrangement uses TRBV19 and TRBJ1-5; D not certain. V was cut by 7 bases and J by 1 base, with 11 bases left in between. Germline V gene data show CDR1 as LNHDA and CDR2 as SQIVND (reference sequence). The CDR3 runs to 14 residues. The CDR3 DNA is TGTGCCAGTAACCTTGCCCGGAGCAATCAGCCCCAGCATTTT. Translation: CASNLARSNQPQHF.

The chain recombines TRBV7-2 with TRBJ2-3, with D perhaps matching TRBD2 (5 bases). The germline V gene has CDR1 SGHTA and CDR2 FQGNSA. The V and J ends lost 5 bases and 0 bases respectively, with 12 bases between them. The CDR3 is 15 amino acids. This CDR3 reads CASSPSGTSTDTQYF. DNA of the CDR3: TGTGCCAGCAGCCCAAGCGGAACTAGCACAGATACGCAGTATTTT.

The chain uses TRBV6-2 or TRBV6-3 and TRBJ1-6; 7 bases are a match to TRBD1. The germline CDR1 and CDR2 sequences are MNHEY and SVGEGT. Trimming removed 5 bases from V and 9 bases from J; junction bases left unmatched: 4. The CDR3 covers 13 residues. CDR3 residues: CASSIGTVSPLHF. In DNA form, the CDR3 reads TGTGCCAGCAGTATCGGGACAGTTTCACCCCTCCACTTT.

V is TRBV7-2 and J is TRBJ1-2; perhaps TRBD1 as D (6 bases). Trimming cost V 5 bases and J 4 bases, with 14 bases left between them. The length of the CDR3 is 14 residues. Germline CDR1 is SGHTA and CDR2 is FQGNSA. Here the CDR3 DNA reads TGTGCCAGCAGCCCAGGAAAGGGGGGCTATGGCTACACCTTC. Protein: CASSPGKGGYGYTF.

As concerns this clone: Compared with germline, one end of the junction differs, possibly owing to a read error. The V call is TRBV7-2, the J call TRBJ2-3; TRBD2 aligns across 10 bases. The CDR3 consists of 14 residues. Germline loops: CDR1 SGHTA, CDR2 FQGNSA. CDR3 sequence: CASSFASLAGVRVF. The DNA for the CDR3 is TGTGCCAGCAGCTTCGCGTCGCTAGCGGGGGTTAGGGTATTT.